This paragraph reports one T cell receptor beta chain. The sample belongs to a study of blood T cell repertoires in COVID-19. The method was immunoSEQ multiplex PCR; TCRdb's version includes in-frame clones alone and lacks a portion of them. The sample records tens of thousands of clones, around 83% being singletons. The clonotype comes from a woman older than 75 in a cohort sampled during active or convalescent COVID-19. The sequenced material came from peripheral blood.

The CDR3 DNA is TGTGCCAGCCGGGGGTACACTGAAGCTTTCTTT. This gives the protein CASRGYTEAFF. The V call is TRBV28, the J call TRBJ1-1; tentatively, D is TRBD1 (5 bases). The V gene lost 8 bases and the J gene lost 3 bases, with 7 bases spanning the gap. The CDR3 loop spans 11 amino acids. Germline V gene data show CDR1 as MDHEN and CDR2 as SYDVKM.